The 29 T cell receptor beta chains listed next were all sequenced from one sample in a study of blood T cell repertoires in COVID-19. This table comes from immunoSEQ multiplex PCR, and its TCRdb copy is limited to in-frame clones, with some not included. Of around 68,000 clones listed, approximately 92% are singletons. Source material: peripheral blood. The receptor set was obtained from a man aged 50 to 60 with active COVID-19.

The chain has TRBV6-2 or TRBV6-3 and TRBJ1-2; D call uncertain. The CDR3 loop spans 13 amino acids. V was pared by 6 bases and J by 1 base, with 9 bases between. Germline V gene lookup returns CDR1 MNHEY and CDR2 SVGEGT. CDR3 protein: CASSLQINYGYTF. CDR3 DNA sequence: TGTGCCAGCAGCCTACAGATTAACTATGGCTACACCTTC.

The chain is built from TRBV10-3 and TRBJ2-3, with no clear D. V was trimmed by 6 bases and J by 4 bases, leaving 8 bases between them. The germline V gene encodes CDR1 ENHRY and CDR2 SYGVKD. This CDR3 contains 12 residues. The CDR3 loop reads CAIRDDSDTQYF. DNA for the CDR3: TGTGCCATCAGGGATGACTCAGATACGCAGTATTTT.

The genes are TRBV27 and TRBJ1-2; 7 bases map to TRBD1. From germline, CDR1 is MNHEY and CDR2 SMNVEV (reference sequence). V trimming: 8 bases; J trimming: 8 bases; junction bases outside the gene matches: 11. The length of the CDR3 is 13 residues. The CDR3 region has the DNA TGTGCCAGCGCGACCGACAGGGTGGTCGGCTACACCTTC. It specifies CASATDRVVGYTF.

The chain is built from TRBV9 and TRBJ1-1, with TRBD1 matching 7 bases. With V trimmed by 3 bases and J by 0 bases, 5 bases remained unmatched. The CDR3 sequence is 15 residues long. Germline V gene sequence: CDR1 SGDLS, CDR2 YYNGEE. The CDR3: CASSAMGQMNTEAFF. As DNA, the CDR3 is TGTGCCAGCAGCGCAATGGGACAGATGAACACTGAAGCTTTCTTT.

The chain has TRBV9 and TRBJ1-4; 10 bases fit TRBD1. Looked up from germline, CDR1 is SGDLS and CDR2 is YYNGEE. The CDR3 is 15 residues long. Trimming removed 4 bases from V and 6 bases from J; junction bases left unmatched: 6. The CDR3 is CASSPAGTGDEKLFF. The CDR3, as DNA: TGTGCCAGCAGCCCTGCCGGGACAGGGGATGAAAAACTGTTTTTT.

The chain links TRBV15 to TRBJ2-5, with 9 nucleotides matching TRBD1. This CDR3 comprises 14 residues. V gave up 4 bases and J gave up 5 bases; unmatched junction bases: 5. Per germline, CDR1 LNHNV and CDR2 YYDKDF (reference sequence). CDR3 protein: CATSTNRGPETQYF. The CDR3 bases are TGTGCCACCAGCACCAACAGGGGGCCGGAGACCCAGTACTTC.

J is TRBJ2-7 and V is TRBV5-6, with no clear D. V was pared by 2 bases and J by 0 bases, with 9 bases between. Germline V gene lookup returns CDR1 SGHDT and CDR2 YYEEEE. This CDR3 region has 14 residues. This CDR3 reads CASSFGGDSYEQYF. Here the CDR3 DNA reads TGTGCCAGCAGCTTCGGCGGAGACTCCTACGAGCAGTACTTC.

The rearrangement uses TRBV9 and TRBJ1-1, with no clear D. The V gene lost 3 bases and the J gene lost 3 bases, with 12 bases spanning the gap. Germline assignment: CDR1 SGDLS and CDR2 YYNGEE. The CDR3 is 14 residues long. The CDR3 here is CASSAGLVDTEAFF. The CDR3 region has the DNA TGTGCCAGCAGCGCAGGCTTAGTTGACACTGAAGCTTTCTTT.

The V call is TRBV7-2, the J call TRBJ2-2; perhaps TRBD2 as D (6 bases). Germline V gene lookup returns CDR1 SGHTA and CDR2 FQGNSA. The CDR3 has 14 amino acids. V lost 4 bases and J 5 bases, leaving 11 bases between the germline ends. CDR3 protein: CASSSGVRTGELFF. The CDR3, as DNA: TGTGCCAGCAGCTCGGGGGTCCGGACCGGGGAGCTGTTTTTT.

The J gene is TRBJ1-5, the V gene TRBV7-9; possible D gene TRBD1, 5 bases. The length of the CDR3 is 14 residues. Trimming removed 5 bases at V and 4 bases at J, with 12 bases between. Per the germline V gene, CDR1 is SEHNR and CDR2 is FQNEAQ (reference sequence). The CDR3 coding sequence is TGTGCCAGCAGCCAGACAGACTCGAATCAGCCCCAGCATTTT. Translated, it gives CASSQTDSNQPQHF.

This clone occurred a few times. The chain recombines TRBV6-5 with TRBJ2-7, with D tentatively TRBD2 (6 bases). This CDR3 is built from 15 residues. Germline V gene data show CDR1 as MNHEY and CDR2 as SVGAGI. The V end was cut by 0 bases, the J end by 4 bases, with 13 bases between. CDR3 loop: CASSYSGLLLYEQYF. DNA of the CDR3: TGTGCCAGCAGTTACTCGGGACTTCTACTTTACGAGCAGTACTTC.

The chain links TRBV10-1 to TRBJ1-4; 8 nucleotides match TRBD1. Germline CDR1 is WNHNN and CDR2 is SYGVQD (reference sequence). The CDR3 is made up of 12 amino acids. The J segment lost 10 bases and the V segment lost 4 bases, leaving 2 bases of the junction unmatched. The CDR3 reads CASSGDRIKLFF. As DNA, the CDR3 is TGCGCCAGCAGTGGGGACAGGATAAAACTGTTTTTT.

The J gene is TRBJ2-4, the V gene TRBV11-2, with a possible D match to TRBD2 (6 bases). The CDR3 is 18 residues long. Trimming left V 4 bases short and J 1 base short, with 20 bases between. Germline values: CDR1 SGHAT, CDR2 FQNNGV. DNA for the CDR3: TGTGCCAGCAGCTCGATACGCCGGGACTGGGTGGCCAAAAACATTCAGTACTTC. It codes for CASSSIRRDWVAKNIQYF.

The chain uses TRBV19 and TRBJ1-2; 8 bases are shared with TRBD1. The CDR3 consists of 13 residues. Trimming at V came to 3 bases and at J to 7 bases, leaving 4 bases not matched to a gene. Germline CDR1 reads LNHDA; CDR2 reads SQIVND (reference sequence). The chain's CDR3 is CASSILDRVGYTF. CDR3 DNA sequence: TGTGCCAGTAGTATTTTGGACAGGGTTGGCTACACCTTC.

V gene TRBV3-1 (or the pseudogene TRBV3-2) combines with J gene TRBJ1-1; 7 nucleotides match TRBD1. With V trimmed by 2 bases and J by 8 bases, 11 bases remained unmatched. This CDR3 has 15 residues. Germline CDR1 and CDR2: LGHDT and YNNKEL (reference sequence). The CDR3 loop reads CASSQIGTVSPEAFF. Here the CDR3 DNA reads TGTGCCAGCAGCCAAATCGGGACAGTTTCACCCGAAGCTTTCTTT.

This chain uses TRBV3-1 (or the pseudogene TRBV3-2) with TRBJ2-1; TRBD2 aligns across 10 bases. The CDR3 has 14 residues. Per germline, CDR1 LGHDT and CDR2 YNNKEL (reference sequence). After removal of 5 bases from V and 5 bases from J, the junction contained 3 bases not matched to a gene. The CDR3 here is CASSESGGDNEQFF. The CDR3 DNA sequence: TGTGCCAGCAGCGAAAGCGGGGGGGACAATGAGCAGTTCTTC.

CDR3 nucleotides: TGTGCCAGCAGTGGGTGGGGGGACCCTAACTATGGCTACACCTTC. It specifies CASSGWGDPNYGYTF. This rearrangement joins TRBV2 to TRBJ1-2, with D perhaps TRBD1 (5 bases). Germline CDR1 is SNHLY and CDR2 is FYNNEI. The CDR3 is made up of 15 amino acids. V was clipped by 4 bases and J by 0 bases, with 12 bases between them.

DNA of the CDR3: TGTGCCAGCAGTTACAACGACATAACTGAAGCTTTCTTT. This codes for CASSYNDITEAFF. The chain joins TRBV6-6 to TRBJ1-1; D unresolved. The V gene's germline CDR1 is MNHNY and CDR2 SVGAGI (reference sequence). The V and J ends lost 2 bases and 5 bases respectively, with 9 bases between them. The CDR3 has 13 residues.

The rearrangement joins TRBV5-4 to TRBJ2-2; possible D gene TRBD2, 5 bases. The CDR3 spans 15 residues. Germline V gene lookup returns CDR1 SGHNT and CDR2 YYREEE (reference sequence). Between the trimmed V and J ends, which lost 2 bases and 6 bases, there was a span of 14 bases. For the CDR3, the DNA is TGTGCCAGCAGCTTACTGACGGGGATCCCCGGGGAGCTGTTTTTT. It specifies CASSLLTGIPGELFF. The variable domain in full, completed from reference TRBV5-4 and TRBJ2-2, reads ETGVTQSPTHLIKTRGQQVTLRCSSQSGHNTVSWYQQALGQGPQFIFQYYREEENGRGNFPPRFSGLQFPNYSSELNVNALELDDSALYLCASSLLTGIPGELFFGEGSRLTVL.

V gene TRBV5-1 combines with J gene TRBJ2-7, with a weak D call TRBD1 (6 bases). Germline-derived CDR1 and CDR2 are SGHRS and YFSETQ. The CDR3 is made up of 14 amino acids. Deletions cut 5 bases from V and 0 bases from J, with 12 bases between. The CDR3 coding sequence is TGCGCCAGCAGAACCGACAGGATCTCCTACGAGCAGTACTTC. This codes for CASRTDRISYEQYF.

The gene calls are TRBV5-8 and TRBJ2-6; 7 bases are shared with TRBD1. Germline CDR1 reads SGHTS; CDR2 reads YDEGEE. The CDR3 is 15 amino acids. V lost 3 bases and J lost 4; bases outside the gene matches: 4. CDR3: CASSSTGIGANVLTF. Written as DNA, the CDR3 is TGTGCCAGCAGCTCGACAGGGATAGGGGCCAACGTCCTGACTTTC.

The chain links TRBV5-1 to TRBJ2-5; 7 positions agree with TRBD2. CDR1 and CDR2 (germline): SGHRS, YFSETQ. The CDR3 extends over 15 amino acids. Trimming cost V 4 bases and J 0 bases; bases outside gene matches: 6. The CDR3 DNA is TGCGCCAGCAGCAAACTTGGACTAGACCAAGAGACCCAGTACTTC. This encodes CASSKLGLDQETQYF.

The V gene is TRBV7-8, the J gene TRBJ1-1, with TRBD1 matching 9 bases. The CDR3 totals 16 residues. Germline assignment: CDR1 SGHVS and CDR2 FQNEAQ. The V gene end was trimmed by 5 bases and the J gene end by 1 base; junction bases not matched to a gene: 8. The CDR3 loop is CASSSRDREQNTEAFF. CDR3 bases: TGTGCCAGCAGCAGCCGGGACAGGGAGCAGAACACTGAAGCTTTCTTT.

CDR3 loop: CASSFPGSGSPLHF. The CDR3 region has the DNA TGTGCCAGCAGCTTTCCAGGGTCGGGTTCACCCCTCCACTTT. The rearrangement uses TRBV7-8 and TRBJ1-6, with D possibly matching TRBD1 (5 bases). This CDR3 contains 14 residues. Trimming shortened V by 3 bases and J by 9 bases, and 12 bases separated the two germline ends. Germline V lookup: CDR1 SGHVS, CDR2 FQNEAQ.

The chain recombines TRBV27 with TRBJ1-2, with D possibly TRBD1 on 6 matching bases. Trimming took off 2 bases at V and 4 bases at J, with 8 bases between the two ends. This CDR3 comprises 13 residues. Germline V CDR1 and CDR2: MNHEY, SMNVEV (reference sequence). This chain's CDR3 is CASSLNRAYGYTF. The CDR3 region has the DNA TGTGCCAGCAGTTTAAACAGGGCCTATGGCTACACCTTC.

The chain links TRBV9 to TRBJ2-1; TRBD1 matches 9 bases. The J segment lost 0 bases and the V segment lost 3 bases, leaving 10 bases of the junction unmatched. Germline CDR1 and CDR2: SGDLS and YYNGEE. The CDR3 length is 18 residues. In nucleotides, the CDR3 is TGTGCCAGCAGCGCCTACTCCACAGGGGGCCACTCCTACAATGAGCAGTTCTTC. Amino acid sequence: CASSAYSTGGHSYNEQFF.

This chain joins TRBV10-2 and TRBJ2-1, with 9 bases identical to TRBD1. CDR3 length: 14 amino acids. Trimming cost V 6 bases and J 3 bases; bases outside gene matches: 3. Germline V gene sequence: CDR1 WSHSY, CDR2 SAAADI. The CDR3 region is CASSRDRDYNEQFF. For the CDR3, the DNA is TGCGCCAGCAGCCGGGACAGGGACTACAATGAGCAGTTCTTC.

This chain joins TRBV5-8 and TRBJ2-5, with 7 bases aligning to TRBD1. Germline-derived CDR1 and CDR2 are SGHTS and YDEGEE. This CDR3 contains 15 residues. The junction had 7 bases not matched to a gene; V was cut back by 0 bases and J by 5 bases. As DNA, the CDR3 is TGTGCCAGCAGCTTGGCGGGGACAGAACTCGAGACCCAGTACTTC. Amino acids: CASSLAGTELETQYF.

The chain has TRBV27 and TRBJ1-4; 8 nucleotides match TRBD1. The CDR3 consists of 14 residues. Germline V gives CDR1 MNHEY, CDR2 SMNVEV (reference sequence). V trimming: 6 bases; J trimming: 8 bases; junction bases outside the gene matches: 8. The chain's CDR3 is CASSPDRVGEKLFF. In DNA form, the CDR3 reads TGTGCCAGCAGCCCGGACAGGGTTGGCGAAAAACTGTTTTTT.